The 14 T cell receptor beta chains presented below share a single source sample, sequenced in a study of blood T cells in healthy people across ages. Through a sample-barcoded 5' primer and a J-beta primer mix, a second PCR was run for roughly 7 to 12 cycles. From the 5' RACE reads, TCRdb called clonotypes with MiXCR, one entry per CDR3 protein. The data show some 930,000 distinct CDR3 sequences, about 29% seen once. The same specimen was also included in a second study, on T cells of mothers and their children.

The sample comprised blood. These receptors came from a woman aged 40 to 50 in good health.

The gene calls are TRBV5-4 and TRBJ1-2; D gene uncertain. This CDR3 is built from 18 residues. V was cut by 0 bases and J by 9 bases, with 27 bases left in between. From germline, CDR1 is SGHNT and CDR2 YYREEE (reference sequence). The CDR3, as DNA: TGTGCCAGCAGCTTGGGTGGACTATCGGCCGGGGATTCTAATCGCTACACCTTC. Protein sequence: CASSLGGLSAGDSNRYTF.

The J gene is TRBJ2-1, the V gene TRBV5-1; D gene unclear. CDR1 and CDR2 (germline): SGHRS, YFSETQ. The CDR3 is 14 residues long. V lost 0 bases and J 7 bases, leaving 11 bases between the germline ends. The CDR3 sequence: CASSLGVLGNEQFF. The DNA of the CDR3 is TGCGCCAGCAGCTTGGGGGTCTTGGGGAATGAGCAGTTCTTC.

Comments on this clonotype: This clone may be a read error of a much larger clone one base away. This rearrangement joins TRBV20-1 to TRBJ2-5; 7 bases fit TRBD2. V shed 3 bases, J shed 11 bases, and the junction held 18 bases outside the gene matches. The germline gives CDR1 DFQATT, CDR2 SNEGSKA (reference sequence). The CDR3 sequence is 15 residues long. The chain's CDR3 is CSASLLAKHHNEQYF. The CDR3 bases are TGCAGTGCTAGCCTACTAGCGAAACACCACAATGAGCAGTACTTC.

CDR3 residues: CASSFQGGHGYTF. The CDR3 DNA follows: TGTGCCAGCAGTTTCCAGGGGGGGCATGGCTACACCTTC. V usage is TRBV12-3 or TRBV12-4 and J usage is TRBJ1-2; 7 bases match TRBD1. The CDR3 covers 13 residues. V lost 3 bases to trimming and J lost 6 bases; unmatched junction nucleotides: 4.

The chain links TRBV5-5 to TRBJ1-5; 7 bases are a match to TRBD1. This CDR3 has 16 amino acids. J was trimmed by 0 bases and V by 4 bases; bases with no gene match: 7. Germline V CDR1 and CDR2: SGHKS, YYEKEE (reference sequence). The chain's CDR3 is CASSGGGQLSNQPQHF. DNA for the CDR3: TGTGCCAGCAGCGGTGGGGGACAGCTTAGCAATCAGCCCCAGCATTTT.

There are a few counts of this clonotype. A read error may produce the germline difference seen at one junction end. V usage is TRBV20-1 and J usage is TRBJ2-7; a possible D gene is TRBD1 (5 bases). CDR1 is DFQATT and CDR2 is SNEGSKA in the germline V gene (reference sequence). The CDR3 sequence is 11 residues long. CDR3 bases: TGTGGGATGGTGGGGCCGTACGAGCAGTACTTC. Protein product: CGMVGPYEQYF.

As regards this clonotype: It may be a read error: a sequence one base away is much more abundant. The chain's CDR3 is CANSPSMGQGRDFYNEQFF. DNA of the CDR3: TGTGCCAACAGCCCCAGTATGGGACAGGGGCGAGATTTTTACAATGAGCAGTTCTTC. The V call is TRBV7-3, the J call TRBJ2-1, with 10 bases fitting TRBD1. This CDR3 is 19 amino acids long. Germline CDR1 is SGHTA and CDR2 is FQGTGA.

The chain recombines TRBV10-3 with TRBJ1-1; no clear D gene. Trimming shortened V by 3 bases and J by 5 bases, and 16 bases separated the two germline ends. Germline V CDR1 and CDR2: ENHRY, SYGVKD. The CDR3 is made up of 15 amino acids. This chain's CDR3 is CAISDPNSSGTEAFF. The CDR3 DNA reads TGTGCCATCAGTGACCCGAACAGCTCGGGGACTGAAGCTTTCTTT.

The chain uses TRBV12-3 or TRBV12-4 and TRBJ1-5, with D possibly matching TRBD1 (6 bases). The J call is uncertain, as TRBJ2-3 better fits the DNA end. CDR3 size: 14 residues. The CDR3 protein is CASSLGGGGQPQYF. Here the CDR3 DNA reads TGTGCCAGCAGTTTAGGTGGGGGTGGACAGCCCCAGTATTTT.

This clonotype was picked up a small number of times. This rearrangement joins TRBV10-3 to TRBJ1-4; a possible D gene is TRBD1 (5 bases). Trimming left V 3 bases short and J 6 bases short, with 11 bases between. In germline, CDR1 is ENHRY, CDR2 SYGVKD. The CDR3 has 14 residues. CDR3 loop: CAISDAGWDEKLFF. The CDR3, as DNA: TGTGCCATCAGTGACGCAGGGTGGGATGAAAAACTGTTTTTT.

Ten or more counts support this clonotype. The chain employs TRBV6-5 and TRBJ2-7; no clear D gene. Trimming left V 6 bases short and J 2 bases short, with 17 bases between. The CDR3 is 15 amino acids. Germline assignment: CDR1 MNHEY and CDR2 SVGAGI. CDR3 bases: TGTGCCAGCAGCTTTTCTCCGTTTCTCACCTACGAGCAGTACTTC. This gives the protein CASSFSPFLTYEQYF.

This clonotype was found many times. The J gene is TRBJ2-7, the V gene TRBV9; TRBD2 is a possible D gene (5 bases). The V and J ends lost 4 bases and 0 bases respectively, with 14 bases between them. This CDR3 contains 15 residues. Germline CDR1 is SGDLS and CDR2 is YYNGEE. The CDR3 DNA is TGTGCCAGCAGCCCCGGGGTGGAGAGCTCCTACGAGCAGTACTTC. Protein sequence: CASSPGVESSYEQYF.

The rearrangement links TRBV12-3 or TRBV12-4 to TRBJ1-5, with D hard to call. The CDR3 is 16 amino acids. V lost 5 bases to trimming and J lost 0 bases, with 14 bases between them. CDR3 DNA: TGTGCCAGCAGTAATAAAGACGGTTATAGCAATCAGCCCCAGCATTTT. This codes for CASSNKDGYSNQPQHF.

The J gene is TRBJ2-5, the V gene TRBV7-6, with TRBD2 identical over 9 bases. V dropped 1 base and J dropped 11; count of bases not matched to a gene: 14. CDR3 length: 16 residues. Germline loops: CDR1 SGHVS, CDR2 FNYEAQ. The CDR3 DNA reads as TGTGCCAGCAGCTTAGATCGAGCGGGGGGCTACAATGAGCAGTACTTC. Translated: CASSLDRAGGYNEQYF. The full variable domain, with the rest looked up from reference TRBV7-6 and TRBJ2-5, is GAGVSQSPRYKVTKRGQDVALRCDPISGHVSLYWYRQALGQGPEFLTYFNYEAQQDKSGLPNDRFSAERPEGSISTLTIQRTEQRDSAMYRCASSLDRAGGYNEQYFGPGTRLLVL.